In this sample, the clone carrying this T cell receptor beta chain turned up a few times. Its specificity is not known. Germline-derived CDR1 and CDR2 are KGHDR and SFDVKD. Trimming pared 3 bases from V and 4 bases from J, leaving 1 base between. This CDR3 comprises 11 residues. Indicated treatment: approximately 9-day PBMC culture with coronavirus spike peptide pools or control peptides (ViraFEST assay). Culture proceeded for around ten days, and CD4+ T cells were then isolated by negative selection. Sequencing of the DNA from cultured CD4+ T cells was carried out with the Oncomine TCR Beta short-read assay. TCRdb called the PCR reads again in MiXCR, with one record for every CDR3 protein. The sample yields over 10,000 distinct CDR3 sequences, about a third seen once. This entry belongs to a study of vaccination and CD4 T cells after COVID-19. Study in general: Overlapping spike peptides of SARS-CoV-2, HCoV-NL63, HCoV-OC43 and HCoV-229E were used, and cells were stimulated with them. The study's findings and limits: This study had few convalescent patients and no early post-infection samples.

This specimen consisted of CD4+ T cells from blood, cultured in vitro, obtained before SARS-CoV-2 vaccination. J is TRBJ2-3 and V is TRBV24-1; no firm D call. This TCR derives from a human donor who received a COVID-19 vaccine. DNA of the CDR3: TGTGCCACCAGTGATCCAGATACGCAGTATTTT. Translated: CATSDPDTQYF.